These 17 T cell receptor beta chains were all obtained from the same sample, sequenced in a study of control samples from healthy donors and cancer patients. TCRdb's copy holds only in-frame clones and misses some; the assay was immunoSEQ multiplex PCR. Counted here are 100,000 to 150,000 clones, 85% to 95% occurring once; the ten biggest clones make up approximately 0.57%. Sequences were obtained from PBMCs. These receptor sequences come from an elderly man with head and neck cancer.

The CDR3 nucleotides read TGTGCCAGCAGGACTAGCGGGAGTACAGATACGCAGTATTTT. Its translation is CASRTSGSTDTQYF. The J gene is TRBJ2-3, the V gene TRBV2; TRBD2 aligns across 12 bases. This CDR3 region has 14 residues. Looked up from germline, CDR1 is SNHLY and CDR2 is FYNNEI. The V and J ends lost 6 bases and 3 bases, in that order; junction bases with no gene match: 1.

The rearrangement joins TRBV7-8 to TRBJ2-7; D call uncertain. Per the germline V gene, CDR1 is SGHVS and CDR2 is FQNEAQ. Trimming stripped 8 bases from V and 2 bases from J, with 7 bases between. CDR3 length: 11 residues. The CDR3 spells CASQTAYEQYF. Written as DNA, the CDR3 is TGTGCCAGCCAAACCGCCTACGAGCAGTACTTC.

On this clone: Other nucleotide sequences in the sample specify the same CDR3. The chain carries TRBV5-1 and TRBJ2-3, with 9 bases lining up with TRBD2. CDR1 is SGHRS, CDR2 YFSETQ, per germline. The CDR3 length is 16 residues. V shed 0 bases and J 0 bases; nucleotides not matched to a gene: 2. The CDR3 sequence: CASSLGLAVSTDTQYF. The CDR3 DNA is TGCGCCAGCAGCTTGGGACTAGCGGTTAGCACAGATACGCAGTATTTT.

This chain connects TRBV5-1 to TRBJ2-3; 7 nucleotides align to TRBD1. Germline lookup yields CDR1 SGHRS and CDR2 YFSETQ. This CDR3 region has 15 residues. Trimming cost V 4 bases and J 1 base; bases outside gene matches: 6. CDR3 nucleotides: TGCGCCAGCAGCACGTCCGGGACAGGCACAGATACGCAGTATTTT. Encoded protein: CASSTSGTGTDTQYF.

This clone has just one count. The DNA of the CDR3 is TGTGCCAGCTCTGAAGCGAGTAGCGGGTGGTCCGGGGAGCTGTTTTTT. Protein: CASSEASSGWSGELFF. J is TRBJ2-2 and V is TRBV13; 7 bases match TRBD2. CDR1 PRHDT and CDR2 FYEKMQ come from the germline V gene (reference sequence). This CDR3 comprises 16 residues. J lost 6 bases, V lost 8 bases, and 15 bases had no gene match.

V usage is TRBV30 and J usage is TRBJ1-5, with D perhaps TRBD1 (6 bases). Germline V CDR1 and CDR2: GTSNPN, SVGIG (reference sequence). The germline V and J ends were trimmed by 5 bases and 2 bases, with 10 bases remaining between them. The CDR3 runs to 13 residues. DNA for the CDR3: TGTGCCTGGGGGAGGGGGGGCAATCAGCCCCAGCATTTT. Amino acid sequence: CAWGRGGNQPQHF.

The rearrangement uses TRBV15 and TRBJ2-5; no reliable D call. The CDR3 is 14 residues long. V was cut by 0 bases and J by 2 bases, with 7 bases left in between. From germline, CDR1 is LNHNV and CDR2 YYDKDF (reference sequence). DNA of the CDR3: TGTGCCACCAGCAGAGATAAAGAACAAGAGACCCAGTACTTC. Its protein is CATSRDKEQETQYF.

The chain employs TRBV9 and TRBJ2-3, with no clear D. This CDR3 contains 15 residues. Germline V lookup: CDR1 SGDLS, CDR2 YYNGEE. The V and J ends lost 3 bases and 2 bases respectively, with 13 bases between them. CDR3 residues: CASSAGRALTDTQYF. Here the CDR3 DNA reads TGTGCCAGCAGCGCCGGAAGGGCCCTCACAGATACGCAGTATTTT.

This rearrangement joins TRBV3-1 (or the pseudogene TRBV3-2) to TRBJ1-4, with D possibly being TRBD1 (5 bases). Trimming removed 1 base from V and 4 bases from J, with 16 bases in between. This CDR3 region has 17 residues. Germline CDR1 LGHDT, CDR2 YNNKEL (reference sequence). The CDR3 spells CASSQARTPRDNEKLFF. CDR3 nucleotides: TGTGCCAGCAGCCAAGCCCGGACACCCAGAGATAATGAAAAACTGTTTTTT.

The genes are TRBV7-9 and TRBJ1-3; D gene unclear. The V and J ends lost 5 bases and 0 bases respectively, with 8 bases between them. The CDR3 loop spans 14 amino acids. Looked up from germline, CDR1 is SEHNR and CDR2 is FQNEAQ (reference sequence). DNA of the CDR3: TGTGCCAGCAGCCTCACATCCTCTGGAAACACCATATATTTT. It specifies CASSLTSSGNTIYF.

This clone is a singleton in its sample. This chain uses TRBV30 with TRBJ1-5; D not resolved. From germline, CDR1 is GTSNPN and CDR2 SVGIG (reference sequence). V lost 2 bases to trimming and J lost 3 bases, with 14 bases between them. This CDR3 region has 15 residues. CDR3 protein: CAWSLSGAYNQPQHF. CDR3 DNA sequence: TGTGCCTGGAGTTTATCGGGCGCTTACAATCAGCCCCAGCATTTT.

This CDR3 is CASTQQLAGGRGEQFF. The CDR3 DNA reads as TGTGCCAGTACCCAACAGCTAGCGGGCGGACGGGGTGAGCAGTTCTTC. This chain links TRBV19 with TRBJ2-1; 8 nucleotides align to TRBD2. The CDR3 consists of 16 residues. The V segment lost 7 bases and the J segment 9 bases; nucleotides outside the gene matches: 17. The germline gives CDR1 LNHDA, CDR2 SQIVND (reference sequence). The variable domain in full, completed from reference TRBV19 and TRBJ2-1, reads DGGITQSPKYLFRKEGQNVTLSCEQNLNHDAMYWYRQDPGQGLRLIYYSQIVNDFQKGDIAEGYSVSREKKESFPLTVTSAQKNPTAFYLCASTQQLAGGRGEQFFGPGTRLTVL.

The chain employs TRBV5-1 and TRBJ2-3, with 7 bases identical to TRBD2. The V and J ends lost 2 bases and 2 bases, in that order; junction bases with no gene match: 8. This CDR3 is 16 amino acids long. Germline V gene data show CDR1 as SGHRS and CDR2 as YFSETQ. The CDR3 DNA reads TGCGCCAGCAGCTTAGGACTAGACCCCTTCACAGATACGCAGTATTTT. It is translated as CASSLGLDPFTDTQYF. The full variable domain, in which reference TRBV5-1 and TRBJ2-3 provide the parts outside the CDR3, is KAGVTQTPRYLIKTRGQQVTLSCSPISGHRSVSWYQQTPGQGLQFLFEYFSETQRNKGNFPGRFSGRQFSNSRSEMNVSTLELGDSALYLCASSLGLDPFTDTQYFGPGTRLTVL.

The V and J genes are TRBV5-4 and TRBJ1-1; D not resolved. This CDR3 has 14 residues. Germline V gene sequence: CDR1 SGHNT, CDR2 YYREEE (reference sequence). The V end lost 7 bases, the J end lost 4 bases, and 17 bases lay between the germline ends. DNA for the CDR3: TGTGCCAGCGGAGAAGGAGGGTTTGGCACTGAAGCTTTCTTT. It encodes CASGEGGFGTEAFF. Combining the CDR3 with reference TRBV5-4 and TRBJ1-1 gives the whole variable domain ETGVTQSPTHLIKTRGQQVTLRCSSQSGHNTVSWYQQALGQGPQFIFQYYREEENGRGNFPPRFSGLQFPNYSSELNVNALELDDSALYLCASGEGGFGTEAFFGQGTRLTVV.

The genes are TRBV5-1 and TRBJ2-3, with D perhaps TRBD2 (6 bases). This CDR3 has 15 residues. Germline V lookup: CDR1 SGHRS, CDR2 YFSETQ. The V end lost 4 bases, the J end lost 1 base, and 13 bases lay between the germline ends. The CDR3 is CASSKLAVRTDTQYF. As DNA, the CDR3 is TGCGCCAGCAGCAAATTAGCGGTCCGCACAGATACGCAGTATTTT.

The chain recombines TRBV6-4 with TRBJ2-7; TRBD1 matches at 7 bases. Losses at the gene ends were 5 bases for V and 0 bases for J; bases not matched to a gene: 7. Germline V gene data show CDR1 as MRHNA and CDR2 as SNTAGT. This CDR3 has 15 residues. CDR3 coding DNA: TGTGCCAGCAGTCTACATCGACAGGGCTCCTACGAGCAGTACTTC. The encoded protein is CASSLHRQGSYEQYF.

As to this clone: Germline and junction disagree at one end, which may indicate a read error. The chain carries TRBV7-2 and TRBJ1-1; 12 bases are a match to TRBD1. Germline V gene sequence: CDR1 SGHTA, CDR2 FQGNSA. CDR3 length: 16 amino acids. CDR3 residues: CASSLTGQGAKTEAFF. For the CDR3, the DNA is TGTGCTAGCAGCTTAACGGGACAGGGGGCAAAAACTGAAGCTTTCTTT.